This T cell receptor beta chain appears in the sequencing data of a study of long-term antiretroviral therapy in people with HIV. V was shortened by 3 bases and J by 2 bases, with 11 bases between the two germline ends. Germline lookup yields CDR1 SEHNR and CDR2 FQNEAQ (reference sequence). CDR3 length equals 14 residues. This was the immunoSEQ v3.0 assay at survey level. Profiling relied on immunoSEQ multiplex PCR, and the TCRdb table lists in-frame clones only, not all of them. The profile shows 20,000 to 25,000 clones, under 85% of them singletons. The source of this sequence is a man in his fifties with HIV. Sample: unsorted PBMCs, taken 0.4 years after starting antiretroviral therapy. The rearrangement links TRBV7-9 to TRBJ2-7; D is tentatively TRBD1 or TRBD2 (5 bases each). The CDR3 reads CASSFDRGPYEQYF. In DNA, the CDR3 is TGTGCCAGCAGCTTCGATCGGGGACCCTACGAGCAGTACTTC.